This TCR beta chain is from a study of T cell repertoires in cytomegalovirus infection. As for this clonotype: The antigen is undetermined.

Using its own MiXCR run on the reads, TCRdb lists one record per CDR3 protein. The table includes around 900,000 distinct CDR3 sequences, less than 40% detected once. Study-wide points: Ex vivo responses were dominated by HLA-C-restricted CMV-specific TCR beta clonotypes.

J was trimmed by 8 bases and V by 3 bases; bases with no gene match: 5. The CDR3 has 13 amino acids. CDR1 and CDR2 (germline): SGHAT, FQNNGV. The J gene is TRBJ1-2, the V gene TRBV11-2; 8 bases match TRBD1. The sequences come from cultured CD8+ T cells from PBMCs, collected from culture after CMV antigen stimulation. The sequence was collected from a human donor in good health (CMV status not recorded). Some clones in this sample may be carry-over from other donors' samples. CDR3 in DNA: TGTGCCAGCAGCTTCACCGGACAGGGAGGCTACACCTTC. This encodes CASSFTGQGGYTF.